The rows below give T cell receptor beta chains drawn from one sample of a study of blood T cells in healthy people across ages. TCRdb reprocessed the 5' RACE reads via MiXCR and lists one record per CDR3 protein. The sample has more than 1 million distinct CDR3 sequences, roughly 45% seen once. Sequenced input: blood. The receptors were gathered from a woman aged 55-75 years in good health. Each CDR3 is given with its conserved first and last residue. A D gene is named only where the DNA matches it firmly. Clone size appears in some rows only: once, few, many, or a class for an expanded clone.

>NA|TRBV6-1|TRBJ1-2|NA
TGTGCCAGCAGTTCTTTCAGGAGGGGGGGCGATGGCTACACCTTC
CASSSFRRGGDGYTF
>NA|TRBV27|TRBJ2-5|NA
TGTGCCAGCAGTTTATCGATGGGACACCTGTACCAAGAGACCCAGTACTTC
CASSLSMGHLYQETQYF
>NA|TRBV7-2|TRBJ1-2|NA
TGTGCCAGCAGCATGGCTGGACAGTCGCACTATGGCTACACCTTC
CASSMAGQSHYGYTF
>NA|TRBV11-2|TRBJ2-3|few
TGTGCCAGCAGCCCGCTAGCAACCGGCACAGATACGCAGTATTTT
CASSPLATGTDTQYF
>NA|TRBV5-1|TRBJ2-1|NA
TGCGCCACCGGGTGGGATTCCACGGAGCAGTTCTTC
CATGWDSTEQFF
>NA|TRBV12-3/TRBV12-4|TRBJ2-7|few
TGTGCCAGCAGTTCGGGCTCCGGGGGGCAGTACTTC
CASSSGSGGQYF
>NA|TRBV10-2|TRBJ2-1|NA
TGCGCCAGCAGTGAATACAACAATGAGCAGTTCTTC
CASSEYNNEQFF
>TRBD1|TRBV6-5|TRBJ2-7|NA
TGTGCCAGCAGGTACTCGGGGACAGGGGTCGACGGGCAGTACTTC
CASRYSGTGVDGQYF
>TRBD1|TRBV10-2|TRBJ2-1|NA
TGTGCCACCAAGTGGGACAGGCTTTACAATGAGCAGTTCTTC
CATKWDRLYNEQFF
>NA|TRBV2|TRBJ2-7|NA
TGTGCCAGCAACCTCGCGGAGTACGAGCAGTACTTC
CASNLAEYEQYF
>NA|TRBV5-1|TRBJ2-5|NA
TGCGCCAGCAGCTCCAGGGGTGGGCGGGAGACCCAGTACTTC
CASSSRGGRETQYF
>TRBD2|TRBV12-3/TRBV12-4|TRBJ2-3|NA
TGTGCCAGCAGGTCTAGCGGGAGGACAGATACGCAGTATTTT
CASRSSGRTDTQYF
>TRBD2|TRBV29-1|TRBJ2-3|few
TGCAGCGTTGGGGTCCCGGTAGCGGGAGGGACTAGCACAGATACGCAGTATTTT
CSVGVPVAGGTSTDTQYF
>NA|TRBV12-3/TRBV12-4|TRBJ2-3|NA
TGTGCCAGCAGCCCCCCAAGGGGGGCGGAAGATACGCAGTATTTT
CASSPPRGAEDTQYF
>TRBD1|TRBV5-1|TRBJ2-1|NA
TGCGCCAGCAGCTTGGCCGAGGGGGCGGGTGAGCAGTTCTTC
CASSLAEGAGEQFF
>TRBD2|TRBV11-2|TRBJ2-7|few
TGTGCCAGCAGCTTACTCGGGACTAGCGGGGGGGGGTACGAGCAGTACTTC
CASSLLGTSGGGYEQYF
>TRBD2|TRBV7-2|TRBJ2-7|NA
TGTGCCAGCAGCCTGGGGGGGTCGGAAAACGAGCAGTACTTC
CASSLGGSENEQYF
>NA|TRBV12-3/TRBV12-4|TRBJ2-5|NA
TGTGCCAGCAGTTGGGGTGGGAGAGAGACCCAGTACTTC
CASSWGGRETQYF
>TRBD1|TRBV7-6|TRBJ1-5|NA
TGTGCCAGCAGCTTAAGCCGGGACAGGGGCAATCAGCCCCAGCATTTT
CASSLSRDRGNQPQHF
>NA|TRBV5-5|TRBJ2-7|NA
TGTGCCAGCAGCCAGGGGGGACGAAGCTACGAGCAGTACTTC
CASSQGGRSYEQYF
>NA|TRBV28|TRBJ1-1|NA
TGTGCCAGCATAGCGAGGGGCACTGAAGCTTTCTTT
CASIARGTEAFF
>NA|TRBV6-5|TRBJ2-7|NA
TGTGCCAGCAGTTACAGTCCAATCTACGAGCAGTACTTC
CASSYSPIYEQYF
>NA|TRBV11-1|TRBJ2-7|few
TGTGCCAGCAGCTTTGAGGGGGCCTACGAGCAGTACTTC
CASSFEGAYEQYF
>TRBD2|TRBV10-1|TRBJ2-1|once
TGCGCCAGCAGTGAGTCTAAGGTACTAGCGGGGTACAATGAGCAGTTCTTC
CASSESKVLAGYNEQFF
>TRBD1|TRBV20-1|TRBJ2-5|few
TGCAGTGCTAGACGAACAGGGGGCCTCTCAACAGGGGAGACCCAGTACTTC
CSARRTGGLSTGETQYF
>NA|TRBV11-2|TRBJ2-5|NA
TGTGCCAGCAGCTACTCCGGCTCACTGTGGCAGTACTTC
CASSYSGSLWQYF
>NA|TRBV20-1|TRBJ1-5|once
TGCAGTGCTAGGGGGGAGTCCCCTCCGGCCCAGCATTTT
CSARGESPPAQHF
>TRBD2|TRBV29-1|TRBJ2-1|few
TGCAGCGTACGGACTAGCGGGAGGTATGAGCAGTTCTTC
CSVRTSGRYEQFF
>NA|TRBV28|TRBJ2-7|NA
TGTGCCAGCAGTTTAATCCCCACGTCCTACGAGCAGTACTTC
CASSLIPTSYEQYF
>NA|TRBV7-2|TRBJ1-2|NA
TGTGCCAGCAGCTTACGTTCGGGGTTGACCTATGGCTACACCTTC
CASSLRSGLTYGYTF
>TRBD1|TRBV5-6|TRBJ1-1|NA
TGTGCCAGCAGCTTGGGACAGGGAAGGGTCACTGAAGCTTTCTTT
CASSLGQGRVTEAFF
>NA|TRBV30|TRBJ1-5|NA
TGTGCCTGGAACGAGGGGCTGGGGAATCAGCCCCAGCATTTT
CAWNEGLGNQPQHF
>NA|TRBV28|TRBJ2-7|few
TGTGCCAGCAGTCCACCCTCGGGCTTGGGGACGGGGGAGCAGTACTTC
CASSPPSGLGTGEQYF
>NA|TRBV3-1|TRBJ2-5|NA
TGTGCCAGCAGCCAAGACGGGGTAGAGACCCAGTACTTC
CASSQDGVETQYF
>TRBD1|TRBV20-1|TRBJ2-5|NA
TGCAGTGCTAGAGGGGGGACAGGGGACCAAGAGACCCAGTACTTC
CSARGGTGDQETQYF
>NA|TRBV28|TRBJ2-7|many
TGTGCCAGCAGGGTCCCAGGCCGTAAGGCGTACGAGCAGTACTTC
CASRVPGRKAYEQYF
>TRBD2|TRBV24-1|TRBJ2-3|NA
TGTGCCACCAGTGACCCTTCGGGAGGCGGCACAGATACGCAGTATTTT
CATSDPSGGGTDTQYF
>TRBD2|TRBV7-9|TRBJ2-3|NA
TGTGCCAGCAGCCTGTGGGGCACGGGAGGAGGGACCACAGATACGCAGTATTTT
CASSLWGTGGGTTDTQYF
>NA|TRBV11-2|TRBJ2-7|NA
TGTGCCAGCAGCCTACCAGAAGCGGAGTCTCTCTACAATGAGCAGTACTTC
CASSLPEAESLYNEQYF
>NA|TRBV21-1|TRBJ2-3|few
TGTGCCAGCATTCTTCGAGGGGGACAGGGTAGCACAGATACGCAGTATTTT
CASILRGGQGSTDTQYF
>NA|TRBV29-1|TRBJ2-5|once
TGCAGCGTTGAGTCACAGGGAGTACCAAACTTCCAAGAGACCCAGTACTTC
CSVESQGVPNFQETQYF
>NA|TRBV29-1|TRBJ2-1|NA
TGCAGCGTTGAAGGACCCGGTCGCCCTACCCAGTTCTTC
CSVEGPGRPTQFF
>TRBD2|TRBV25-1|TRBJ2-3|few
TGTGCCAGCAGTGAGCGGACTAGCGGGAGACTTGATACGCAGTATTTT
CASSERTSGRLDTQYF
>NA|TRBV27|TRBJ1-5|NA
TGTGCCAGCAGAAGGAGTCAGGATGGACAGCCCCAGCATTTT
CASRRSQDGQPQHF
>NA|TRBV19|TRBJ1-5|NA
TGTGCCAGTAGCACCCGACAGGCTTACAATCAGCCCCAGCATTTT
CASSTRQAYNQPQHF
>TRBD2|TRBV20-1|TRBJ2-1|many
TGCAGTGCGCGCCCGCCCTTGACTAGCTTGGCTGGCCATGAGCAGTTCTTC
CSARPPLTSLAGHEQFF
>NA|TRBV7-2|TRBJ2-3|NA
TGTGCCAGCACCCTTCAGGGAAGCACAGATACGCAGTATTTT
CASTLQGSTDTQYF
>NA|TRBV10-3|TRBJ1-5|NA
TGTGCCATAGGGCAGGCGGAAGGACAGCCCCAGCATTTT
CAIGQAEGQPQHF
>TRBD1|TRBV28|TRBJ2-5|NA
TGTGCCAGCAGCCGGGACAGGGTACAGACCCAGTACTTC
CASSRDRVQTQYF
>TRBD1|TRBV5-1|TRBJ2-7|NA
TGCGCCAGCAGCGTCGGACAGGGGAGATTTTACGAGCAGTACTTC
CASSVGQGRFYEQYF